This T cell receptor (beta chain) emerged from a study of regulatory T cells in long-lasting Graves disease. This clonotype was seen repeatedly, ten times or more. Time point reported: newly diagnosed GD, antithyroid drugs for less than 3 months. The TCR library was prepared using RNA isolated from PBMCs. Assembly of TCR beta libraries relied on iRepertoire HTBI primers together with Arm-PCR of CDR3 regions. TCRdb fed the multiplex PCR reads into MiXCR, producing one record per CDR3 protein. The table records under 450,000 distinct CDR3 sequences, 10% to 15% of them present only once. CDR3 size: 15 residues. With 6 bases clipped from V and 3 bases from J, the junction kept 8 bases outside the gene matches. The germline gives CDR1 SNHLY, CDR2 FYNNEI. The data also belong to a second study, concerning T cells in Graves' hyperthyroidism and ophthalmopathy. As that study records: Graves' hyperthyroidism showing no ophthalmopathy progression within 18 months was considered stable.

This clonotype originated in a woman aged 18-29 years with Graves disease. The material sequenced was peripheral blood mononuclear cells (PBMCs), taken at new diagnosis, from a patient treated with antithyroid drugs. The chain employs TRBV2 and TRBJ2-7, with 10 nucleotides matching TRBD1. For the CDR3, the DNA is TGTGCCAGCAGGAGGGACAGGGGAGTACACTACGAGCAGTACGTC. Translated, it gives CASRRDRGVHYEQYV.